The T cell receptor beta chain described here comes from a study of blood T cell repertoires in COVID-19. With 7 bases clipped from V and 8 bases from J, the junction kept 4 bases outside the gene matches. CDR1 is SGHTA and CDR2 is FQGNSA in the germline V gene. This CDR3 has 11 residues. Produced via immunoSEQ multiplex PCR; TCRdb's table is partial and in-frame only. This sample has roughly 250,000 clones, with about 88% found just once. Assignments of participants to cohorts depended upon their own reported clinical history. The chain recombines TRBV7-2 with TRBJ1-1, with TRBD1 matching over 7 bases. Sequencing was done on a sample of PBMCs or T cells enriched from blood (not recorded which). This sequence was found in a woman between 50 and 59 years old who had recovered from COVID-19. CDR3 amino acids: CASIDRVEAFF. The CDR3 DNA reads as TGTGCCAGCATCGACAGGGTGGAAGCTTTCTTT.